This T cell receptor (beta chain) is from a study of T cell repertoires in cytomegalovirus infection. Study information: Recently described HLA-C-restricted plus well-studied HLA-B-restricted CMV epitopes were used.

Per germline, CDR1 SEHNR and CDR2 FQNEAQ (reference sequence). V was cut by 4 bases and J by 2 bases, with 11 bases left in between. The CDR3 covers 14 residues. Via MiXCR, TCRdb re-called the reads, giving one row per CDR3 protein. The data contain about 830,000 distinct CDR3 sequences, over 25% of them seen just once; the ten biggest clones take up around an eighth. In regard to this clonotype: Its specificity is unknown.

This sequence was found in a human donor in good health (CMV status not recorded). Some clones in this sample may be carry-over from other donors' samples. The rearrangement joins TRBV7-9 to TRBJ1-2; D call uncertain. Here the sequenced sample was cultured CD8+ T cells from PBMCs, taken from culture after CMV antigen stimulation. CDR3 coding DNA: TGTGCCAGCAGCTCCCAGGACGGCAACTATGGCTACACCTTC. This sequence encodes CASSSQDGNYGYTF. Full variable domain (remainder filled in from reference TRBV7-9 and TRBJ1-2): DTGVSQNPRHKITKRGQNVTFRCDPISEHNRLYWYRQTLGQGPEFLTYFQNEAQLEKSRLLSDRFSAERPKGSFSTLEIQRTEQGDSAMYLCASSSQDGNYGYTFGSGTRLTVV.